These T cell receptor beta chains were read from a single sample in a study of T-cell reconstitution after alpha-beta-depleted transplantation in children. TCRdb analysed the PCR reads with MiXCR anew, one entry per CDR3 protein. The sample lists 500,000 or so distinct CDR3 sequences, 32% occurring once. The sample here was PBMCs from the stem cell graft donor, taken from the stem cell graft. All receptors come from a human donor who donated a stem cell graft to a child with aplastic anemia. The CDR3 runs from the conserved cysteine through the conserved F or W. The D gene is left open where the match is weak. Expanded clones get a size class; other rows say once, few or many, or leave the size out.

-,TRBV12-3/TRBV12-4,TRBJ1-2,-,TGTGCCAGCACCCTCCAAACCCCGAGGGATGGCTACACCTTC,CASTLQTPRDGYTF
TRBD2,TRBV29-1,TRBJ2-7,-,TGCAGCGTTTGGGCGGGAGGGCCCTACGAGCAGTACTTC,CSVWAGGPYEQYF
-,TRBV10-3,TRBJ2-3,-,TGTGCCATCAGGCCGGGGGAGGGCACAGATACGCAGTATTTT,CAIRPGEGTDTQYF
TRBD1,TRBV18,TRBJ2-1,-,TGTGCCAGCTCGCCCCCGGGACAGTGGAGCTCCTACAATGAGCAGTTCTTC,CASSPPGQWSSYNEQFF
-,TRBV12-3/TRBV12-4,TRBJ2-2,few,TGTGCCAGCAGTTTATACTTCAGTGCTGGCGGGGAGCTGTTTTTT,CASSLYFSAGGELFF
-,TRBV24-1,TRBJ2-5,-,TGTGCCACCAGTGGGGCAGCCCAAGAGACCCAGTACTTC,CATSGAAQETQYF
-,TRBV20-1,TRBJ2-5,-,TGCAGTGCTAGAGTGGGCAGTCTATTAGGAGAGACCCAGTACTTC,CSARVGSLLGETQYF
-,TRBV28,TRBJ1-5,-,TGTGCCAGCAGTGTTGCTCGGCAGCCCCAGCATTTT,CASSVARQPQHF
TRBD2,TRBV7-9,TRBJ2-1,few,TGTGCCAGCAGCCACCGATTACGGGGGGGGAATGAGCAGTTCTTC,CASSHRLRGGNEQFF
-,TRBV15,TRBJ1-6,-,TGTGCCACCAGCAGAGAGCCTGGGACATCAGATTCACCCCTCCACTTT,CATSREPGTSDSPLHF
-,TRBV5-1,TRBJ2-1,-,TGCGCCAGCAGCTTTGGCGGGCCTTCCTACAATGAGCAGTTCTTC,CASSFGGPSYNEQFF
-,TRBV6-2/TRBV6-3,TRBJ1-5,-,TGTGCCAGCACCCCCACGAGCAATCAGCCCCAGCATTTT,CASTPTSNQPQHF
TRBD2,TRBV9,TRBJ2-3,-,TGTGCCAGCAGCGTAGCCGCGGGGGCTAGCGGGAGTGTCTGGGATACGCAGTATTTT,CASSVAAGASGSVWDTQYF
TRBD2,TRBV5-4,TRBJ2-7,-,TGTGCCAGCAGCAGCACTAGCGGGAGACCCTCCTACGAGCAGTACTTC,CASSSTSGRPSYEQYF
-,TRBV4-3,TRBJ2-1,-,TGCGCCAGCAGCCAAGGATTCCCGGACGGCAATGAGCAGTTCTTC,CASSQGFPDGNEQFF
-,TRBV7-2,TRBJ2-3,-,TGTGCCAGCATCACAGGCGCTCGGGGCACAGATACGCAGTATTTT,CASITGARGTDTQYF
-,TRBV27,TRBJ1-2,few,TGTGCCAGCAGTTTAAGGGGGGCCTATGGCTACACCTTC,CASSLRGAYGYTF
-,TRBV30,TRBJ2-3,few,TGTGCCTGGGGGTCAGAGGGGCGACCTAGCACAGATACGCAGTATTTT,CAWGSEGRPSTDTQYF
-,TRBV5-6,TRBJ2-7,-,TGTGCCAGCAGCTTCACAGGGTTCGTAGCCTACGAGCAGTACTTC,CASSFTGFVAYEQYF
TRBD2,TRBV20-1,TRBJ2-1,few,TGCAGTGCTAGAGCCCCTAGCGGCTACAATGAGCAGTTCTTC,CSARAPSGYNEQFF
TRBD1,TRBV20-1,TRBJ1-6,-,TGCAGTGCCCATGTCCTGACAGGGATTGGATCACCCCTCCACTTT,CSAHVLTGIGSPLHF
-,TRBV7-9,TRBJ2-5,-,TGTGCCAGCAGCTTAGTGCGGGCAACCCAAGAGACCCAGTACTTC,CASSLVRATQETQYF
-,TRBV19,TRBJ2-1,-,TGTGCCAGTAGTATGCCGGGACGCTACCACAATGAGCAGTTCTTC,CASSMPGRYHNEQFF
-,TRBV7-2,TRBJ1-2,few,TGTGCCAGCAGCTTACAGGACGGGCCGACGGGCTACACCTTC,CASSLQDGPTGYTF
TRBD2,TRBV20-1,TRBJ2-1,few,TGCAGTGCTAGTTTGGGTAGCGGGAGTCGGAATGAGCAGTTCTTC,CSASLGSGSRNEQFF
TRBD2,TRBV4-3,TRBJ2-1,few,TGCGCCAGCAGCCAAGAGACTAGCGGGAGCCCAAACTACAATGAGCAGTTCTTC,CASSQETSGSPNYNEQFF
TRBD1,TRBV11-2,TRBJ2-5,-,TGTGCCAGCAGCTTAGGGGCGACAGGGGGTGAAGAGACCCAGTACTTC,CASSLGATGGEETQYF
-,TRBV6-1,TRBJ1-5,-,TGTGCCAGCAGTCCCACCATGGCGAGCAATCAGCCCCAGCATTTT,CASSPTMASNQPQHF
-,TRBV30,TRBJ2-1,few,TGTGCCTGGAGTGTAGGGGGGGTATACAATGAGCAGTTCTTC,CAWSVGGVYNEQFF
-,TRBV9,TRBJ2-2,-,TGTGCCAGCAGCCGCGACTTAGTGTACGCAGGGGGAGGCACCGGGGAGCTGTTTTTT,CASSRDLVYAGGGTGELFF
TRBD2,TRBV29-1,TRBJ2-1,-,TGCAGCGTCGTAGCGGGAGGGCGAAGAAATGAGCAGTTCTTC,CSVVAGGRRNEQFF
-,TRBV3-1,TRBJ2-5,-,TGTGCCAGCAGCCAAAGTCTAGGGGTTAGCGAGACCCAGTACTTC,CASSQSLGVSETQYF
TRBD2,TRBV5-5,TRBJ2-3,-,TGTGCCAGCAGCTGGGGGTCTCAGCGGGAGACGCAGTATTTT,CASSWGSQRETQYF
TRBD2,TRBV6-1,TRBJ2-5,few,TGTGCCAGCAGGCCTATAGCGGGAACGGCTGGGGAGACCCAGTACTTC,CASRPIAGTAGETQYF
TRBD2,TRBV6-1,TRBJ2-5,few,TGTGCCAGCACGAGGGAGGCGGGAGGTGTAGGCCAGTACTTC,CASTREAGGVGQYF
TRBD1,TRBV19,TRBJ2-7,-,TGTGCCAGTAGTATACAGGGCGGGACAGGGAAAAACTACGAGCAGTACTTC,CASSIQGGTGKNYEQYF
TRBD2,TRBV29-1,TRBJ2-5,few,TGCAGCGTTGAGGTAGTAGCGGGAGCAGAGACCCAGTACTTC,CSVEVVAGAETQYF
-,TRBV10-3,TRBJ1-1,once,TGTGCCATCAGTGAGTCGGGGGTGAACACTGAAGCTTTCTTT,CAISESGVNTEAFF
TRBD1,TRBV28,TRBJ1-5,-,TGTGCTGCGACAGGGCTCAATCAGCCCCAGCATTTT,CAATGLNQPQHF
TRBD1,TRBV7-2,TRBJ1-6,few,TGTGCCAGCAGCTTCTCCGGGACAGGGGGACCCGATTCACCCCTCCACTTT,CASSFSGTGGPDSPLHF
-,TRBV28,TRBJ2-5,few,TGTGCCAGCACCACCCCCCTCGGAGAGACCCAGTACTTC,CASTTPLGETQYF
TRBD2,TRBV11-2,TRBJ2-1,few,TGTGCCAGCAGCTTACTCCGAGGGCTAGCGGGAGGCTCCTACAATGAGCAGTTCTTC,CASSLLRGLAGGSYNEQFF